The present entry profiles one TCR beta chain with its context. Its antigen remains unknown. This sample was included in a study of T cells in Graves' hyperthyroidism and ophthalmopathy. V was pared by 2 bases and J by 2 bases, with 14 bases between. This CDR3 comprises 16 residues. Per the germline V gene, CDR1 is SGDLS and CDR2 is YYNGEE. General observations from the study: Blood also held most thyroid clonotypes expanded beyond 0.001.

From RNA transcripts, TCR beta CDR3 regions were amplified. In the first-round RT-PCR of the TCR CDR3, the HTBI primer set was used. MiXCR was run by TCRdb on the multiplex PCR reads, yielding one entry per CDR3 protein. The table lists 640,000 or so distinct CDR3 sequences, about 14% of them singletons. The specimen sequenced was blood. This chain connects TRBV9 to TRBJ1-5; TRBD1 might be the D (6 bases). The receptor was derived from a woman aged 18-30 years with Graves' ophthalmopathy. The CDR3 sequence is CASSVGGAGGNQPQHF. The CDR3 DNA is TGTGCCAGCAGCGTCGGGGGGGCAGGGGGCAATCAGCCCCAGCATTTT.